Below are 27 T cell receptor beta chains sequenced from a single sample in a study of T cells in Graves' hyperthyroidism and ophthalmopathy. Regions amplified from RNA transcripts were the TCR beta CDR3 regions. TCR CDR3 underwent first-round RT-PCR with the HTBI primer set. In TCRdb, the multiplex PCR reads were re-called with MiXCR into one record per CDR3 protein. The data hold roughly 300,000 distinct CDR3 sequences, with approximately 15% observed a single time. The sequencing input was blood. These receptor sequences come from a woman aged 25 to 39 with Graves' hyperthyroidism.

The chain couples TRBV4-3 to TRBJ2-1; 8 nucleotides align to TRBD2. The V gene end was trimmed by 2 bases and the J gene end by 6 bases; junction bases not matched to a gene: 9. Germline V lookup: CDR1 LGHNA, CDR2 YSLEER. The CDR3 spans 16 residues. The CDR3 DNA follows: TGCGCCAGCAGCCAATCCCGGGGGGGTTCGGGCAATGAGCAGTTCTTC. Translating gives CASSQSRGGSGNEQFF.

As regards this clonotype: Given a much more abundant clone one base away, this may be a read error. V usage is TRBV28 and J usage is TRBJ2-7; maybe TRBD1 (5 bases). Germline values: CDR1 MDHEN, CDR2 SYDVKM. This CDR3 comprises 12 residues. Trimming cost V 8 bases and J 4 bases, with 12 bases left between them. The CDR3 DNA reads TGTGCCAGCTGGACAAATCATTACGAGCAGTACTTC. This sequence encodes CASWTNHYEQYF.

This clonotype appeared many times. This chain uses TRBV12-3 or TRBV12-4 with TRBJ2-3, with 8 bases that match TRBD2. J lost 2 bases, V lost 6 bases, and 10 bases had no gene match. The CDR3 spans 16 residues. This CDR3 reads CASSNPLADTTDTQYF. The CDR3 region has the DNA TGTGCCAGCAGCAATCCACTAGCGGACACCACAGATACGCAGTATTTT.

The rearrangement links TRBV7-8 to TRBJ2-1; 9 bases map to TRBD2. The CDR3 length is 16 residues. The germline gives CDR1 SGHVS, CDR2 FQNEAQ. Unmatched junction bases numbered 8, after V lost 4 bases and J lost 4 bases. The CDR3 nucleotides are TGTGCCAGCAGCTCCTACGGGACTAGCAGTTACAATGAGCAGTTCTTC. Amino acid sequence: CASSSYGTSSYNEQFF.

This chain connects TRBV27 to TRBJ2-1; 8 bases are shared with TRBD2. There are 20 residues in the CDR3. The ends lost 4 bases at V and 3 bases at J; junction bases unmatched: 20. Germline V lookup: CDR1 MNHEY, CDR2 SMNVEV (reference sequence). Written as DNA, the CDR3 is TGTGCCAGCAGTTCCTCGGGGCTCGGGAGGGCCAGGTACTACTACAATGAGCAGTTCTTC. The encoded protein is CASSSSGLGRARYYYNEQFF.

This clonotype was counted many times. The V and J genes are TRBV28 and TRBJ2-6; D perhaps matches TRBD1 (7 bases). The germline V and J ends were trimmed by 5 bases and 4 bases, with 18 bases remaining between them. The CDR3 is 17 residues long. CDR1 is MDHEN, CDR2 SYDVKM, per germline. The CDR3 DNA sequence: TGTGCCAGCAGTGAGAATGGAGGGGGCGCGGGGGCCAACGTCCTGACTTTC. It specifies CASSENGGGAGANVLTF.

The V call is TRBV4-3, the J call TRBJ1-1, with D tentatively TRBD1 (6 bases). The V end was cut by 3 bases, the J end by 11 bases, with 13 bases between. Germline V gives CDR1 LGHNA, CDR2 YSLEER. This CDR3 spans 12 amino acids. CDR3 bases: TGCGCCAGCAGCCAGGCCAGGGGTGCGGCTTTCTTT. It translates to CASSQARGAAFF.

This clonotype came up many times. The gene calls are TRBV28 and TRBJ2-3; weak D call: TRBD2 (6 bases). This CDR3 comprises 16 residues. Germline V gene sequence: CDR1 MDHEN, CDR2 SYDVKM. Between the trimmed V and J ends, which lost 5 bases and 4 bases, there was a span of 19 bases. The CDR3 nucleotides are TGTGCCAGCAGTCCCGCCCCGGGGGTCAGATCAGATACGCAGTATTTT. It is translated as CASSPAPGVRSDTQYF.

This clonotype was recorded at least ten times. J is TRBJ2-1 and V is TRBV20-1; D is perhaps TRBD2 (6 bases). CDR3 length equals 15 residues. V lost 0 bases, J lost 8 bases, and 17 bases lay in between. CDR1 and CDR2 (germline): DFQATT, SNEGSKA (reference sequence). CDR3 coding DNA: TGCAGTGCTAGAGATCGGTGGGAGGCCGTGGATGAGCAGTTCTTC. Translating gives CSARDRWEAVDEQFF.

This chain joins TRBV28 and TRBJ1-2; D ambiguous. The ends were cut back, 3 bases at V and 4 bases at J, with 12 bases in the middle. The germline CDR1 and CDR2 sequences are MDHEN and SYDVKM. The CDR3 sequence is 14 residues long. The CDR3 protein is CASSFDRDGYGYTF. The CDR3 bases are TGTGCCAGCAGTTTCGACCGAGACGGCTATGGCTACACCTTC.

Remarks on this clonotype: A read error is possible here, since a much larger clone lies one base away. As DNA, the CDR3 is TGTGCCAGCAGCTCACACCATGGACAGGCCGAGCAGTACTTC. This encodes CASSSHHGQAEQYF. This chain connects TRBV11-2 to TRBJ2-7; TRBD1 aligns across 7 bases. The CDR3 is 14 residues long. The germline gives CDR1 SGHAT, CDR2 FQNNGV. V lost 4 bases to trimming and J lost 6 bases; unmatched junction nucleotides: 9.

This clonotype was observed at least ten times. The V and J genes are TRBV28 and TRBJ1-1; D remains unclear. The germline V gene encodes CDR1 MDHEN and CDR2 SYDVKM. V was shortened by 7 bases and J by 8 bases, with 11 bases between the two germline ends. This CDR3 spans 11 amino acids. CDR3 region: CASTYAEEAFF. DNA for the CDR3: TGTGCCAGCACTTATGCAGAGGAAGCTTTCTTT.

This clonotype was counted a few times. The chain employs TRBV27 and TRBJ2-1; TRBD1 agrees at 7 bases. V gave up 5 bases and J gave up 10 bases; unmatched junction bases: 11. There are 14 residues in the CDR3. In germline, CDR1 is MNHEY, CDR2 SMNVEV (reference sequence). The CDR3 sequence is CASSTATGLGEQFF. In nucleotides, the CDR3 is TGTGCCAGCAGTACGGCGACAGGGTTGGGAGAGCAGTTCTTC.

This clonotype occurred many times. This chain links TRBV12-3 or TRBV12-4 with TRBJ2-1, with D hard to call. The length of the CDR3 is 14 residues. With 0 bases removed from V and 2 bases from J, the gap between germline ends came to 5 bases. CDR3 loop: CASSLAAPYNEQFF. The CDR3 DNA reads TGTGCCAGCAGTTTAGCCGCCCCCTACAATGAGCAGTTCTTC.

This clonotype was counted a single time. The chain has TRBV4-1 and TRBJ1-1; no reliable D call. The V end lost 0 bases, the J end lost 1 base, and 12 bases lay between the germline ends. Germline CDR1 MGHRA, CDR2 YSYEKL. The CDR3 contains 16 residues. The CDR3, as DNA: TGCGCCAGCAGCCAAGATGGGGTCATCTGGAACACTGAAGCTTTCTTT. It codes for CASSQDGVIWNTEAFF.

This clonotype appeared a few times. A read error may explain this, as a much larger clone is one base away. No conserved phenylalanine or tryptophan is present at the end of the CDR3, so a read error is the likely explanation. This chain links TRBV28 with TRBJ1-5; 8 bases align to TRBD1. Per the germline V gene, CDR1 is MDHEN and CDR2 is SYDVKM. The CDR3 runs 15 residues. The V gene end was trimmed by 4 bases and the J gene end by 9 bases; junction bases not matched to a gene: 11. DNA for the CDR3: TGTGCCAGCAGTTACGAGTGGGACAGGCCCACGCCCCAGCATCTT. Amino acid sequence: CASSYEWDRPTPQHL.

This clonotype was counted ten times or more. V is TRBV11-2 and J is TRBJ2-3; the D call may be TRBD1 or TRBD2 (6 bases each). The V gene lost 6 bases and the J gene lost 3 bases, with 13 bases spanning the gap. This CDR3 has 14 residues. Germline values: CDR1 SGHAT, CDR2 FQNNGV. The CDR3 DNA reads as TGTGCCAGCAGGACCAGGGGAGGTACAGATACGCAGTATTTT. Translating gives CASRTRGGTDTQYF.

This clonotype was seen at least ten times. This chain uses TRBV9 with TRBJ2-7, with D hard to call. This CDR3 comprises 13 residues. Per the germline V gene, CDR1 is SGDLS and CDR2 is YYNGEE. Trimming left V 6 bases short and J 6 bases short, with 16 bases between. CDR3 region: CASTLDGTGEQYF. CDR3 in DNA: TGTGCCAGCACCCTGGACGGAACGGGCGAGCAGTACTTC.

This clonotype was recorded many times. DNA for the CDR3: TGCAGCGTTGACGTTCGGGAGCGTGAGACCCAGTACTTC. It is translated as CSVDVRERETQYF. This sequence joins TRBV29-1 and TRBJ2-5; tentative D call: TRBD2 (6 bases). The CDR3 consists of 13 residues. Germline V gene lookup returns CDR1 SQVTM and CDR2 ANQGSEA. Trimming removed 3 bases at V and 5 bases at J, with 13 bases between.

This clonotype has ten or more counts. V and J are TRBV10-3 and TRBJ2-2, with D possibly matching TRBD2 (6 bases). CDR3 length: 14 amino acids. Trimming took 2 bases from V and 7 from J, leaving 11 bases between them. Germline CDR1 and CDR2: ENHRY and SYGVKD. CDR3 bases: TGTGCCATCAGTGAGGCCTCCGGGGGCGGGGAGCTGTTTTTT. Protein sequence: CAISEASGGGELFF.

Worth noting for this clonotype: Being one base from a much bigger clone, this may be a read error. This chain connects TRBV28 to TRBJ2-5, with D hard to call. Per the germline V gene, CDR1 is MDHEN and CDR2 is SYDVKM. The CDR3 extends over 13 amino acids. V was clipped by 6 bases and J by 4 bases, with 12 bases between them. The DNA of the CDR3 is TGTGCCAGCAGCAGGATGAGAAGAGAGACCCAGTACTTC. Encoded protein: CASSRMRRETQYF.

The rearrangement uses TRBV10-1 and TRBJ2-3, with 11 positions matching TRBD2. Unmatched junction bases numbered 9, after V lost 4 bases and J lost 6 bases. The germline gives CDR1 WNHNN, CDR2 SYGVQD (reference sequence). This CDR3 contains 16 residues. CDR3 region: CASSALAGGLVDTQYF. CDR3 DNA sequence: TGCGCCAGCAGTGCCCTAGCGGGAGGCTTGGTGGATACGCAGTATTTT.

This clonotype was detected ten times or more. The chain carries TRBV7-8 and TRBJ2-3; unclear D gene. CDR3 size: 15 residues. V was pared by 4 bases and J by 1 base, with 12 bases between. The germline gives CDR1 SGHVS, CDR2 FQNEAQ. CDR3 DNA: TGTGCCAGCAGCTACACGTCTGGACGCACAGATACGCAGTATTTT. Its protein is CASSYTSGRTDTQYF.

This clonotype showed up many times. The chain couples TRBV28 to TRBJ1-3; D is ambiguous. CDR3 size: 14 residues. The V end was cut by 3 bases, the J end by 3 bases, with 9 bases between. Germline V gene sequence: CDR1 MDHEN, CDR2 SYDVKM. CDR3 sequence: CASSFEGFGNTIYF. The CDR3, as DNA: TGTGCCAGCAGTTTTGAAGGGTTTGGAAACACCATATATTTT.

In regard to this clonotype: A much larger clone is a single base away; this may be a read error. This sequence joins TRBV27 and TRBJ2-7, with D unclear. Trimming removed 2 bases at V and 7 bases at J, with 12 bases between. This CDR3 spans 13 amino acids. Germline assignment: CDR1 MNHEY and CDR2 SMNVEV (reference sequence). The CDR3 nucleotides are TGTGCCAGCAGTTTAGACGAAAGGTTAGAGCAGTACTTC. This codes for CASSLDERLEQYF.

This clonotype showed up many times. The chain joins TRBV20-1 to TRBJ1-3; D uncertain. The germline V gene has CDR1 DFQATT and CDR2 SNEGSKA (reference sequence). The V gene lost 0 bases and the J gene lost 1 base, with 7 bases spanning the gap. The CDR3 runs 14 residues. For the CDR3, the DNA is TGCAGTGCTAGAGATCGAAGATCTGGAAACACCATATATTTT. This codes for CSARDRRSGNTIYF.

This clonotype has a handful of counts. This CDR3 reads CSARDRASGSNADTQYF. In DNA form, the CDR3 reads TGCAGTGCTAGAGATCGGGCTAGCGGGAGCAATGCAGATACGCAGTATTTT. This sequence joins TRBV20-1 and TRBJ2-3; 10 nucleotides agree with TRBD2. J was trimmed by 4 bases and V by 0 bases; bases with no gene match: 10. The CDR3 runs to 17 residues. CDR1 is DFQATT, CDR2 SNEGSKA, per germline (reference sequence).